A single sample is the source of the 32 T cell receptor beta chains below, sequenced in a study of siplizumab effects on memory and regulatory T cells. Assay used: immunoSEQ multiplex PCR; TCRdb lists only in-frame clones, some missing. In the table there are about 100,000 clones, about 91% of which are singletons. The material sequenced was Tregs sorted from blood. These receptors were collected from a human donor in good health.

The genes are TRBV6-5 and TRBJ2-2; D possibly corresponds to TRBD1 (6 bases). This CDR3 contains 15 residues. The germline gives CDR1 MNHEY, CDR2 SVGAGI. Trimming stripped 10 bases from V and 1 base from J, with 16 bases between. The CDR3 DNA follows: TGTGCCACCTTGTCGGGGACAAAGAACACCGGGGAGCTGTTTTTT. Protein sequence: CATLSGTKNTGELFF.

The rearrangement links TRBV5-4 to TRBJ2-7, with D possibly being TRBD1 (5 bases). Germline V gene sequence: CDR1 SGHNT, CDR2 YYREEE (reference sequence). The CDR3 has 14 amino acids. Between the trimmed V and J ends, which lost 3 bases and 7 bases, there was a span of 17 bases. In nucleotides, the CDR3 is TGTGCCAGCAGCTATGCCGGTTCAGACAGAGAGCAGTACTTC. It encodes CASSYAGSDREQYF.

V gene TRBV27 combines with J gene TRBJ1-2; D uncertain. Trimming cost V 1 base and J 2 bases, with 8 bases left between them. CDR3 size: 14 residues. Germline V gives CDR1 MNHEY, CDR2 SMNVEV (reference sequence). CDR3 protein: CASSLFGENYGYTF. CDR3 bases: TGTGCCAGCAGTTTATTCGGGGAGAACTATGGCTACACCTTC.

This clone was observed a single time. This chain uses TRBV6-1 with TRBJ1-2, with D perhaps TRBD1 (5 bases). Germline V gene sequence: CDR1 MNHNS, CDR2 SASEGT. Trimming took off 3 bases at V and 5 bases at J, with 19 bases between the two ends. CDR3 size: 16 residues. The CDR3, as DNA: TGTGCCAGCAGTGAGGGGACCGCTCGAGGAATTTATGGCTACACCTTC. The encoded protein is CASSEGTARGIYGYTF.

The CDR3 coding sequence is TGCGCCAGCAGCTTGCTAGCGGGGACCTACAATGAGCAGTTCTTC. Translation: CASSLLAGTYNEQFF. The chain combines TRBV5-1 with TRBJ2-1; 9 bases line up with TRBD2. Germline CDR1 and CDR2: SGHRS and YFSETQ. The CDR3 contains 15 residues. V lost 1 base to trimming and J lost 2 bases; unmatched junction nucleotides: 1.

This clone ranks as medium-sized. The chain links TRBV12-5 to TRBJ1-1; the match to TRBD1 covers 9 bases. The V gene's germline CDR1 is LGHNT and CDR2 FRNRAP. CDR3 length: 18 residues. The V gene end was trimmed by 5 bases and the J gene end by 5 bases; junction bases not matched to a gene: 18. CDR3 sequence: CASGTTTGGFLSRTEAFF. The CDR3 nucleotides are TGTGCTAGTGGTACAACTACAGGGGGCTTTTTAAGTAGGACTGAAGCTTTCTTT.

The rearrangement joins TRBV27 to TRBJ2-3; 7 bases align to TRBD2. CDR1 and CDR2 from the germline V gene are MNHEY and SMNVEV (reference sequence). After removal of 2 bases from V and 14 bases from J, the junction contained 10 bases not matched to a gene. The CDR3 loop spans 13 amino acids. The CDR3 protein is CASSLISWGGLYF. CDR3 bases: TGTGCCAGCAGTTTAATTTCATGGGGGGGGTTGTATTTT.

The rearrangement uses TRBV6-1 and TRBJ1-5, with D unresolved. V was clipped by 1 base and J by 5 bases, with 6 bases between them. CDR1 and CDR2 from the germline V gene are MNHNS and SASEGT. The CDR3 loop spans 13 amino acids. The CDR3 spells CASSEVGHQPQHF. In nucleotides, the CDR3 is TGTGCCAGCAGTGAAGTGGGTCATCAGCCCCAGCATTTT.

This chain uses TRBV7-9 with TRBJ2-7; TRBD2 matches 12 bases. CDR1 SEHNR and CDR2 FQNEAQ come from the germline V gene (reference sequence). V shed 1 base, J shed 3 bases, and the junction held 1 base outside the gene matches. This CDR3 is 15 amino acids long. The CDR3 region has the DNA TGTGCCAGCAGCTTAGTGACTAGCGGGAGCTACGAGCAGTACTTC. Encoded protein: CASSLVTSGSYEQYF.

The chain uses TRBV10-3 and TRBJ2-1; 7 bases map to TRBD1. Trimming took 7 bases from V and 2 from J; bases not matched to a gene: 5. CDR1 and CDR2 from the germline V gene are ENHRY and SYGVKD. The CDR3 spans 14 residues. The CDR3 region is CAINQGGAYNEQFF. CDR3 nucleotide sequence: TGTGCCATCAATCAAGGGGGCGCCTACAATGAGCAGTTCTTC.

This sequence joins TRBV9 and TRBJ2-7; 7 bases line up with TRBD1. The germline V gene encodes CDR1 SGDLS and CDR2 YYNGEE. The CDR3 covers 15 residues. The V segment lost 0 bases and the J segment 4 bases; nucleotides outside the gene matches: 7. The CDR3 coding sequence is TGTGCCAGCAGCGTAGATGGGACAGCCTATTACGAGCAGTACTTC. This encodes CASSVDGTAYYEQYF.

CDR3 loop: CASSVSPQGGETQYF. CDR3 nucleotides: TGTGCCAGCAGCGTATCCCCGCAGGGAGGAGAGACCCAGTACTTC. This chain links TRBV9 with TRBJ2-5; perhaps TRBD2 as D (6 bases). CDR1 is SGDLS, CDR2 YYNGEE, per germline. V was shortened by 1 base and J by 4 bases, with 14 bases between the two germline ends. The CDR3 length is 15 residues.

The chain is built from TRBV11-1 and TRBJ2-1, with 9 bases aligning to TRBD1. CDR1 and CDR2 from the germline V gene are SGHAT and FQDESV (reference sequence). This CDR3 has 15 residues. V dropped 1 base and J dropped 2; count of bases not matched to a gene: 0. In DNA, the CDR3 is TGTGCCAGCAGCTTAGGGACAGGGGCCTACAATGAGCAGTTCTTC. Translating it yields CASSLGTGAYNEQFF.

The chain employs TRBV10-3 and TRBJ2-1, with 11 bases that match TRBD2. The V and J ends lost 4 bases and 1 base, in that order; junction bases with no gene match: 12. The CDR3 loop spans 19 amino acids. CDR1 and CDR2 (germline): ENHRY, SYGVKD. CDR3 sequence (DNA): TGTGCCATCAGTGGGTCCGGGACTAGCGGAGCCCCGTCCTACAATGAGCAGTTCTTC. Translation: CAISGSGTSGAPSYNEQFF.

The V call is TRBV15, the J call TRBJ2-7, with 9 bases that match TRBD1. CDR1 is LNHNV, CDR2 YYDKDF, per germline (reference sequence). The length of the CDR3 is 14 residues. The J segment lost 4 bases and the V segment lost 3 bases, leaving 4 bases of the junction unmatched. CDR3 DNA: TGTGCCACCAGCAGGGGACAGGGCTGGTACGAGCAGTACTTC. Encoded protein: CATSRGQGWYEQYF.

V is TRBV19 and J is TRBJ2-1; possibly TRBD1 for D (6 bases). The CDR3 consists of 14 residues. V was shortened by 4 bases and J by 4 bases, with 11 bases between the two germline ends. Germline V gives CDR1 LNHDA, CDR2 SQIVND (reference sequence). CDR3 sequence reads: CASSTTDSYNEQFF. DNA of the CDR3: TGTGCCAGTAGTACAACGGACAGTTACAATGAGCAGTTCTTC.

This chain connects TRBV19 to TRBJ1-3; 8 positions match TRBD1. Germline values: CDR1 LNHDA, CDR2 SQIVND (reference sequence). J lost 7 bases, V lost 4 bases, and 3 bases had no gene match. This CDR3 has 13 amino acids. This chain's CDR3 is CASSTQGANTIYF. The CDR3 coding sequence is TGTGCCAGTAGTACCCAGGGGGCCAACACCATATATTTT.

The genes are TRBV19 and TRBJ2-3; 12 bases align to TRBD2. V shed 5 bases and J 9 bases; nucleotides not matched to a gene: 12. CDR3 length: 16 residues. Germline CDR1 is LNHDA and CDR2 is SQIVND (reference sequence). For the CDR3, the DNA is TGTGCCAGTAGTCTCGCCACTAGCGGGGGGCATTTCACGCAGTATTTT. Residues: CASSLATSGGHFTQYF.

The chain carries TRBV11-2 and TRBJ2-1; TRBD2 might be the D (6 bases). The germline V gene has CDR1 SGHAT and CDR2 FQNNGV. V lost 11 bases to trimming and J lost 1 base, with 15 bases between them. CDR3 length: 14 residues. The CDR3, as DNA: TGTGCCGTATCCGCGGGGTCTTCCTACAATGAGCAGTTCTTC. This encodes CAVSAGSSYNEQFF.

This chain uses TRBV5-1 with TRBJ2-7, with 9 positions matching TRBD1. The length of the CDR3 is 14 residues. V shed 1 base and J 3 bases; nucleotides not matched to a gene: 2. The germline V gene has CDR1 SGHRS and CDR2 YFSETQ. The CDR3 spells CASSLTGQGYEQYF. CDR3 sequence (DNA): TGCGCCAGCAGCTTGACGGGACAGGGCTACGAGCAGTACTTC.

The rearrangement links TRBV19 to TRBJ1-1, with a possible D match to TRBD1 (5 bases). Trimming removed 2 bases from V and 6 bases from J, with 10 bases in between. The CDR3 has 13 residues. Germline V gene data show CDR1 as LNHDA and CDR2 as SQIVND (reference sequence). CDR3 nucleotides: TGTGCCAGTAGTATACCCGACAGCGCTGAAGCTTTCTTT. Protein: CASSIPDSAEAFF.

The chain uses TRBV11-3 and TRBJ2-3; 7 nucleotides align to TRBD2. Germline assignment: CDR1 SGHNT and CDR2 YENEEA. Losses at the gene ends were 5 bases for V and 10 bases for J; bases not matched to a gene: 9. The CDR3 extends over 13 amino acids. The CDR3 DNA sequence: TGTGCCAGCAGCATAACTAGCGCTTCGGCGCAGTATTTT. This sequence encodes CASSITSASAQYF.

The J gene is TRBJ1-5, the V gene TRBV6-4, with D hard to call. Trimming cost V 6 bases and J 6 bases, with 12 bases left between them. CDR3 length: 13 amino acids. The V gene's germline CDR1 is MRHNA and CDR2 SNTAGT. The CDR3 is CASSPVLGQPQHF. DNA of the CDR3: TGTGCCAGCAGCCCCGTTCTGGGTCAGCCCCAGCATTTT.

The rearrangement links TRBV5-1 to TRBJ1-3, with no clear D. Germline V CDR1 and CDR2: SGHRS, YFSETQ. The CDR3 extends over 16 amino acids. Trimming took 3 bases from V and 1 from J, leaving 14 bases between them. CDR3 nucleotides: TGCGCCAGCAGCTCCAACTTATTTCGGTCTGGAAACACCATATATTTT. Translation gives CASSSNLFRSGNTIYF. The full variable domain, with the rest looked up from reference TRBV5-1 and TRBJ1-3, is KAGVTQTPRYLIKTRGQQVTLSCSPISGHRSVSWYQQTPGQGLQFLFEYFSETQRNKGNFPGRFSGRQFSNSRSEMNVSTLELGDSALYLCASSSNLFRSGNTIYFGEGSWLTVV.

Remarks on this clone: The same CDR3 can be traced to other DNA sequences in this sample. The V gene is TRBV7-9, the J gene TRBJ1-3; D is uncertain. Trimming took 5 bases from V and 11 from J, leaving 22 bases between them. There are 15 residues in the CDR3. The germline V gene encodes CDR1 SEHNR and CDR2 FQNEAQ (reference sequence). The CDR3 coding sequence is TGTGCCAGCAGCCACAGCGGGGTTCTCGTTCGCGCCATATATTTT. The encoded protein is CASSHSGVLVRAIYF. The whole variable domain, filled in from reference TRBV7-9 and TRBJ1-3, reads DTGVSQNPRHKITKRGQNVTFRCDPISEHNRLYWYRQTLGQGPEFLTYFQNEAQLEKSRLLSDRFSAERPKGSFSTLEIQRTEQGDSAMYLCASSHSGVLVRAIYFGEGSWLTVV.

The chain uses TRBV28 and TRBJ1-4; maybe TRBD1 (5 bases). The CDR3 covers 15 residues. Trimming removed 5 bases from V and 4 bases from J, with 14 bases in between. Looked up from germline, CDR1 is MDHEN and CDR2 is SYDVKM. The CDR3 bases are TGTGCCAGCAGTGACCGAGGGAGGGGTAATGAAAAACTGTTTTTT. Translating it yields CASSDRGRGNEKLFF.

V gene TRBV10-3 combines with J gene TRBJ2-4, with 9 bases matching TRBD1. The CDR3 is 16 residues long. In germline, CDR1 is ENHRY, CDR2 SYGVKD. V was pared by 5 bases and J by 1 base, with 6 bases of the junction left unmatched. The CDR3: CAISPGDREAKNIQYF. The CDR3 nucleotides are TGTGCCATCAGTCCGGGGGACAGGGAGGCCAAAAACATTCAGTACTTC.

This clone was found once. CDR3 coding DNA: TGCGCCAGCAGCTCACAGGATCCAGAAGAGACCCAGTACTTC. Residues: CASSSQDPEETQYF. The rearrangement joins TRBV5-1 to TRBJ2-5; D perhaps matches TRBD1 (5 bases). From germline, CDR1 is SGHRS and CDR2 YFSETQ. Trimming removed 3 bases from V and 3 bases from J, with 12 bases in between. The CDR3 length is 14 residues.

The V and J genes are TRBV6-1 and TRBJ2-3; 8 bases line up with TRBD2. The V segment lost 2 bases and the J segment 4 bases; nucleotides outside the gene matches: 8. The germline V gene has CDR1 MNHNS and CDR2 SASEGT. The CDR3 sequence is 16 residues long. This CDR3 is CASSESVGRAADTQYF. CDR3 nucleotide sequence: TGTGCCAGCAGTGAATCCGTCGGGAGGGCCGCAGATACGCAGTATTTT.

The chain combines TRBV7-9 with TRBJ2-3; the match to TRBD1 covers 9 bases. The CDR3 has 15 residues. CDR1 is SEHNR, CDR2 FQNEAQ, per germline (reference sequence). The trim removed 6 bases at V and 6 bases at J, leaving 10 bases unmatched. The CDR3 DNA is TGTGCCAGCAGTTTTCACAGGGGGCGCGGGGATACGCAGTATTTT. Translating it yields CASSFHRGRGDTQYF.

The V and J genes are TRBV28 and TRBJ2-5, with 7 bases matching TRBD1. The V gene's germline CDR1 is MDHEN and CDR2 SYDVKM. The CDR3 has 15 amino acids. The junction had 4 bases not matched to a gene; V was cut back by 2 bases and J by 1 base. CDR3 region: CASSLMGTVQETQYF. The CDR3 DNA is TGTGCCAGCAGTTTAATGGGGACAGTCCAAGAGACCCAGTACTTC.

The V and J genes are TRBV12-2 and TRBJ1-1; TRBD1, the table's D call, lacks a check against the DNA. TRBV12-2 is a listed pseudogene. This CDR3 region has 13 residues. CDR3: CALCSGKNTEAFF. The CDR3 DNA is TGTGCACTTTGCTCTGGCAAGAACACTGAAGCTTTCTTT.